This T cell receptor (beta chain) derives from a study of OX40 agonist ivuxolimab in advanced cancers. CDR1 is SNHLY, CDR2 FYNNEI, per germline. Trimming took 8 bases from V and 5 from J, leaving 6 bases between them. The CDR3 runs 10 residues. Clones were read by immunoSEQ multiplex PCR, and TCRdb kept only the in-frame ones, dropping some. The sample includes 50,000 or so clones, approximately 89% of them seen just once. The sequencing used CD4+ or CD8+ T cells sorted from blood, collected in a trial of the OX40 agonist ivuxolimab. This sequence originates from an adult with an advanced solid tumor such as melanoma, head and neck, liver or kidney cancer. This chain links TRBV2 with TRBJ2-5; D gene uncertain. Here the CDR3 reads CASGGETQYF. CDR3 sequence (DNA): TGTGCCAGCGGTGGGGAGACCCAGTACTTC. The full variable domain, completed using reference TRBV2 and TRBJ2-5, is EPEVTQTPSHQVTQMGQEVILRCVPISNHLYFYWYRQILGQKVEFLVSFYNNEISEKSEIFDDQFSVERPDGSNFTLKIRSTKLEDSAMYFCASGGETQYFGPGTRLLVL.